Listed here are 16 T cell receptor beta chains from one sample, sequenced in a study of cytomegalovirus exposure and HLA in healthy donors. The PCR contained 60 Vbeta and 13 Jbeta primers. The assay was immunoSEQ multiplex PCR, and TCRdb's table has in-frame clones only and misses some. The data show about 140,000 clones, more than 70% seen once. The sequencing sample was made of PBMCs. The receptor set was obtained from a woman between 40 and 50 years old in good health and CMV-seronegative.

The chain combines TRBV6-6 with TRBJ1-2; 7 bases line up with TRBD1. The germline CDR1 and CDR2 sequences are MNHNY and SVGAGI (reference sequence). J was trimmed by 4 bases and V by 4 bases; bases with no gene match: 9. This CDR3 region has 15 residues. The CDR3 DNA sequence: TGTGCCAGCAGTTTTGACAGGGAGGTAGGCTATGGCTACACCTTC. The encoded protein is CASSFDREVGYGYTF.

The CDR3 coding sequence is TGTGCCAGCAGTGAATACAGGTCTGTAGGGGGCTACACCTTC. It translates to CASSEYRSVGGYTF. The chain joins TRBV6-5 to TRBJ1-2; tentative D call: TRBD1 (5 bases). This CDR3 region has 14 residues. Trimming pared 5 bases from V and 8 bases from J, leaving 18 bases between. From germline, CDR1 is MNHEY and CDR2 SVGAGI.

The chain couples TRBV30 to TRBJ2-3, with 7 bases fitting TRBD2. Losses at the gene ends were 1 base for V and 1 base for J; bases not matched to a gene: 8. This CDR3 has 16 residues. Germline CDR1 is GTSNPN and CDR2 is SVGIG (reference sequence). The CDR3 reads CAWSGIAGHGTDTQYF. The CDR3 region has the DNA TGTGCCTGGAGTGGGATAGCGGGCCACGGCACAGATACGCAGTATTTT.

V is TRBV5-1 and J is TRBJ2-2, with D possibly matching TRBD1 (5 bases). V was clipped by 4 bases and J by 0 bases, with 10 bases between them. The length of the CDR3 is 15 residues. CDR1 SGHRS and CDR2 YFSETQ come from the germline V gene. CDR3 nucleotide sequence: TGCGCCAGCAGCCCGAGGACACCGAACACCGGGGAGCTGTTTTTT. This codes for CASSPRTPNTGELFF.

This sequence joins TRBV2 and TRBJ1-1, with TRBD1 identical over 8 bases. CDR1 and CDR2 from the germline V gene are SNHLY and FYNNEI. CDR3 size: 13 residues. V lost 5 bases to trimming and J lost 11 bases; unmatched junction nucleotides: 10. The CDR3 is CASSSRTGWDAFF. CDR3 coding DNA: TGTGCCAGCAGTTCTCGGACAGGGTGGGATGCTTTCTTT.

This chain connects TRBV28 to TRBJ2-7; 10 bases agree with TRBD2. The CDR3 spans 15 residues. Germline V CDR1 and CDR2: MDHEN, SYDVKM. V lost 3 bases to trimming and J lost 3 bases; unmatched junction nucleotides: 5. The CDR3 region has the DNA TGTGCCAGCAGTTTGGCCGGGACTAGCGTCTACGAGCAGTACTTC. This translates into CASSLAGTSVYEQYF. Based on the CDR3 plus reference TRBV28 and TRBJ2-7, the full variable domain is DVKVTQSSRYLVKRTGEKVFLECVQDMDHENMFWYRQDPGLGLRLIYFSYDVKMKEKGDIPEGYSVSREKKERFSLILESASTNQTSMYLCASSLAGTSVYEQYFGPGTRLTVT.

V and J are TRBV29-1 and TRBJ1-2; D possibly corresponds to TRBD1 (5 bases). The CDR3 spans 14 residues. Germline CDR1 reads SQVTM; CDR2 reads ANQGSEA. V was cut by 4 bases and J by 4 bases, with 16 bases left in between. Here the CDR3 reads CSVGGGSGSYGYTF. CDR3 DNA sequence: TGCAGCGTTGGGGGCGGGAGCGGAAGCTATGGCTACACCTTC.

This clone has a handful of counts. This chain joins TRBV27 and TRBJ2-3; D perhaps matches TRBD1 (6 bases). The germline gives CDR1 MNHEY, CDR2 SMNVEV (reference sequence). There are 17 residues in the CDR3. Deletions cut 2 bases from V and 1 base from J, with 16 bases between. This CDR3 is CASSLAAGVAGTDTQYF. Written as DNA, the CDR3 is TGTGCCAGCAGTTTAGCGGCAGGGGTGGCGGGCACAGATACGCAGTATTTT.

The rearrangement joins TRBV18 to TRBJ2-1; 9 positions match TRBD2. The CDR3 extends over 15 amino acids. V was pared by 4 bases and J by 4 bases, with 5 bases of the junction left unmatched. Germline CDR1 reads KGHSH; CDR2 reads LQKENI. The CDR3 region is CASSRGLAGYNEQFF. CDR3 DNA: TGTGCCAGCTCACGGGGGCTAGCGGGATACAATGAGCAGTTCTTC.

Comment on this clone: Other DNA sequences in this sample translate to the same CDR3. This chain connects TRBV30 to TRBJ1-1; weak D call: TRBD1 (5 bases). Per the germline V gene, CDR1 is GTSNPN and CDR2 is SVGIG (reference sequence). The CDR3 runs 13 residues. V was cut by 0 bases and J by 3 bases, with 8 bases left in between. CDR3 nucleotide sequence: TGTGCCTGGAGTGTCCGGGGGGACACTGAAGCTTTCTTT. Amino acid sequence: CAWSVRGDTEAFF.

This clone is a singleton in its sample. This sequence joins TRBV2 and TRBJ1-4; 8 bases align to TRBD1. V shed 8 bases, J shed 10 bases, and the junction held 9 bases outside the gene matches. This CDR3 comprises 13 residues. Per the germline V gene, CDR1 is SNHLY and CDR2 is FYNNEI. The CDR3 protein is CASELLTGGKLFF. The CDR3 bases are TGTGCCAGCGAGCTTCTAACAGGGGGAAAACTGTTTTTT. Combining the CDR3 with reference TRBV2 and TRBJ1-4 gives the whole variable domain EPEVTQTPSHQVTQMGQEVILRCVPISNHLYFYWYRQILGQKVEFLVSFYNNEISEKSEIFDDQFSVERPDGSNFTLKIRSTKLEDSAMYFCASELLTGGKLFFGSGTQLSVL.

The genes are TRBV6-5 and TRBJ1-6, with D possibly being TRBD1 (6 bases). This CDR3 has 13 amino acids. Germline-derived CDR1 and CDR2 are MNHEY and SVGAGI. Trimming took 5 bases from V and 11 from J, leaving 13 bases between them. CDR3 in amino acids: CASSPSGVAPLHF. The CDR3 coding sequence is TGTGCCAGCAGTCCCTCAGGGGTTGCACCCCTCCACTTT.

Only one count was recorded for this clone. This chain joins TRBV5-5 and TRBJ1-6, with 7 bases lining up with TRBD1. Germline values: CDR1 SGHKS, CDR2 YYEKEE (reference sequence). This CDR3 region has 15 residues. V lost 6 bases, J lost 3 bases, and 6 bases stayed unmatched. The CDR3 spells CASTAGGYYNSPLHF. CDR3 coding DNA: TGTGCCAGCACGGCAGGGGGGTACTATAATTCACCCCTCCACTTT.

The chain links TRBV25-1 to TRBJ2-3; D is perhaps TRBD2 (7 bases). CDR1 is MGHDK, CDR2 SYGVNS, per germline. Trimming stripped 7 bases from V and 2 bases from J, with 13 bases between. The CDR3 consists of 14 residues. The CDR3 nucleotides read TGTGCCAGCACCACAGGGAGGGACACAGATACGCAGTATTTT. Translation: CASTTGRDTDTQYF. The full variable domain, completed using reference TRBV25-1 and TRBJ2-3, is EADIYQTPRYLVIGTGKKITLECSQTMGHDKMYWYQQDPGMELHLIHYSYGVNSTEKGDLSSESTVSRIRTEHFPLTLESARPSHTSQYLCASTTGRDTDTQYFGPGTRLTVL.

The chain combines TRBV5-1 with TRBJ2-7; perhaps TRBD2 as D (6 bases). Between the trimmed V and J ends, which lost 4 bases and 3 bases, there was a span of 8 bases. Germline loops: CDR1 SGHRS, CDR2 YFSETQ. CDR3 length equals 12 residues. CDR3 loop: CASSEEGYEQYF. The CDR3 region has the DNA TGCGCCAGCAGCGAGGAGGGCTACGAGCAGTACTTC.

The V and J genes are TRBV10-2 and TRBJ1-5; 7 bases are shared with TRBD1. The ends lost 4 bases at V and 2 bases at J; junction bases unmatched: 8. The CDR3 is made up of 16 amino acids. From germline, CDR1 is WSHSY and CDR2 SAAADI. The CDR3 is CASSVTTGSGNQPQHF. In DNA, the CDR3 is TGCGCCAGCAGTGTAACGACAGGGTCCGGCAATCAGCCCCAGCATTTT.